The next 15 T cell receptor beta chains were all read from a single sample in a study of CD8+CD57+ T cells in acquired aplastic anemia. The sequenced patients had an expansion of CD8+CD57+ cells seen by flow cytometry. Genomic DNA, serving as template, underwent TCR beta VDJ and CDR3 profiling. Via MiXCR, TCRdb re-called the reads, giving one row per CDR3 protein. Seen here are 160,000 or so distinct CDR3 sequences, about 70% observed once, and the top ten hold 40% to 60%. Sequenced: sorted CD4+, CD8+, or CD8+CD57+ T cells (not recorded which) from PBMCs. The receptors stem from a human donor with aplastic anemia.

About this clonotype itself: The missing conserved phenylalanine or tryptophan at the end of this CDR3 makes a read error likely. J is TRBJ1-6 and V is TRBV7-2; D gene unclear. The CDR3 totals 13 residues. CDR1 SGHTA and CDR2 FQGNSA come from the germline V gene. Trimming pared 1 base from V and 13 bases from J, leaving 11 bases between. CDR3 nucleotides: TGTGCCAGCAGCTTAGGCGGGGTGATGCCCCTCCACTCT. Translation: CASSLGGVMPLHS.

The gene calls are TRBV7-3 and TRBJ1-1, with no clear D. The CDR3 totals 15 residues. Germline lookup yields CDR1 SGHTA and CDR2 FQGTGA. Deletions cut 5 bases from V and 1 base from J, with 14 bases between. The CDR3 nucleotides are TGTGCCAGCAGCATAGATGGGTCAGCGAACACTGAAGCTTTCTTT. This encodes CASSIDGSANTEAFF. Full variable domain (remainder filled in from reference TRBV7-3 and TRBJ1-1): GAGVSQTPSNKVTEKGKYVELRCDPISGHTALYWYRQSLGQGPEFLIYFQGTGAADDSGLPNDRFFAVRPEGSVSTLKIQRTERGDSAVYLCASSIDGSANTEAFFGQGTRLTVV.

V and J are TRBV2 and TRBJ2-1, with a possible D match to TRBD2 (5 bases). The ends were cut back, 1 base at V and 10 bases at J, with 11 bases in the middle. From germline, CDR1 is SNHLY and CDR2 FYNNEI. CDR3 size: 13 residues. The CDR3 nucleotides read TGTGCCAGCAGTGAAGGTTGGGCTAGCGAGCAGTTCTTC. This gives the protein CASSEGWASEQFF.

This chain joins TRBV5-1 and TRBJ2-7, with 10 bases lining up with TRBD1. CDR1 is SGHRS, CDR2 YFSETQ, per germline. J was trimmed by 0 bases and V by 7 bases; bases with no gene match: 7. This CDR3 comprises 15 residues. The CDR3 reads CASQLGQGFSYEQYF. In DNA, the CDR3 is TGCGCCAGCCAACTGGGACAGGGGTTCTCCTACGAGCAGTACTTC.

The rearrangement links TRBV6-4 to TRBJ2-3, with TRBD2 matching over 10 bases. The CDR3 spans 15 residues. V lost 3 bases, J lost 3 bases, and 3 bases stayed unmatched. The germline V gene encodes CDR1 MRHNA and CDR2 SNTAGT. Here the CDR3 DNA reads TGTGCCAGCAGTGAGAGCGGGGGGGCTACAGATACGCAGTATTTT. Translation gives CASSESGGATDTQYF.

This clonotype has ten or more counts. The genes are TRBV9 and TRBJ2-1; 7 bases map to TRBD2. Trimming at V came to 0 bases and at J to 10 bases, leaving 1 base not matched to a gene. The germline gives CDR1 SGDLS, CDR2 YYNGEE. The CDR3 consists of 12 residues. The CDR3 DNA follows: TGTGCCAGCAGCGTAGGGGGAGGGGAGCAGTTCTTC. Its translation: CASSVGGGEQFF.

The rearrangement joins TRBV29-1 to TRBJ2-5, with 7 bases lining up with TRBD1. CDR1 SQVTM and CDR2 ANQGSEA come from the germline V gene. Unmatched junction bases numbered 17, after V lost 6 bases and J lost 1 base. This CDR3 is built from 17 residues. For the CDR3, the DNA is TGCAGCGTCAAAGGGGGCAGGATTGAGGTAACCCAAGAGACCCAGTACTTC. This codes for CSVKGGRIEVTQETQYF.

The V call is TRBV2, the J call TRBJ1-2, with 8 positions matching TRBD1. CDR1 is SNHLY and CDR2 is FYNNEI in the germline V gene. With 6 bases clipped from V and 5 bases from J, the junction kept 5 bases outside the gene matches. CDR3 length: 13 amino acids. The CDR3 region is CASRLGTGYGYTF. CDR3 DNA sequence: TGTGCCAGCAGGCTAGGGACAGGATATGGCTACACCTTC.

This clonotype was seen more than once but under ten times. This chain joins TRBV20-1 and TRBJ2-5, with TRBD2 identical over 10 bases. CDR1 and CDR2 from the germline V gene are DFQATT and SNEGSKA (reference sequence). Trimming removed 3 bases from V and 2 bases from J; junction bases left unmatched: 3. The CDR3 is made up of 14 amino acids. The CDR3: CSASLGLAQETQYF. CDR3 nucleotides: TGCAGTGCTAGCCTGGGACTAGCGCAAGAGACCCAGTACTTC.

The chain employs TRBV6-4 and TRBJ2-2; 8 bases are a match to TRBD2. This CDR3 spans 15 amino acids. Germline trimming cut 2 bases from V and 3 bases from J; bases unmatched to any gene: 2. The V gene's germline CDR1 is MRHNA and CDR2 SNTAGT. Here the CDR3 reads CASSDRAGDTGELFF. The CDR3 DNA follows: TGTGCCAGCAGTGACCGAGCGGGGGACACCGGGGAGCTGTTTTTT.

This clonotype was counted a few times. The chain joins TRBV20-1 to TRBJ1-2; possibly TRBD1 for D (6 bases). This CDR3 is built from 11 residues. The V end was cut by 1 base, the J end by 6 bases, with 6 bases between. Per germline, CDR1 DFQATT and CDR2 SNEGSKA (reference sequence). The CDR3 protein is CSARGTDGYTF. CDR3 nucleotides: TGCAGTGCTAGAGGGACAGATGGCTACACCTTC.

This sequence joins TRBV19 and TRBJ1-1; D remains unclear. CDR1 and CDR2 from the germline V gene are LNHDA and SQIVND (reference sequence). The CDR3 contains 13 residues. V dropped 0 bases and J dropped 7 bases, with 9 bases sitting between them. The CDR3 DNA sequence: TGTGCCAGTAGTATAGATCTATTGGGTGAAGCTTTCTTT. Translating it yields CASSIDLLGEAFF.

This chain uses TRBV10-3 with TRBJ1-1, with TRBD1 matching 9 bases. The V segment lost 6 bases and the J segment 2 bases; nucleotides outside the gene matches: 4. Germline V gives CDR1 ENHRY, CDR2 SYGVKD. CDR3 length: 14 residues. CDR3 in amino acids: CAISWDRVNTEAFF. Here the CDR3 DNA reads TGTGCCATCAGCTGGGACAGGGTTAACACTGAAGCTTTCTTT.

The chain employs TRBV29-1 and TRBJ2-7, with TRBD1 as a possible D gene (6 bases). The CDR3 contains 14 residues. The germline V gene encodes CDR1 SQVTM and CDR2 ANQGSEA. Trimming left V 4 bases short and J 4 bases short, with 17 bases between. DNA of the CDR3: TGCAGCGTTGGGGGCCCGGGACAAACTTACGAGCAGTACTTC. As protein: CSVGGPGQTYEQYF.

This chain joins TRBV7-8 and TRBJ2-2; the match to TRBD1 covers 11 bases. CDR1 is SGHVS and CDR2 is FQNEAQ in the germline V gene. CDR3 length: 17 amino acids. The V segment lost 1 base and the J segment 4 bases; nucleotides outside the gene matches: 5. The CDR3 bases are TGTGCCAGCAGCTTAGGGGGACAGGGGGTTCGCACCGGGGAGCTGTTTTTT. Its protein is CASSLGGQGVRTGELFF. Supplemented by reference TRBV7-8 and TRBJ2-2, the full variable domain reads GAGVSQSPRYKVAKRGQDVALRCDPISGHVSLFWYQQALGQGPEFLTYFQNEAQLDKSGLPSDRFFAERPEGSVSTLKIQRTQQEDSAVYLCASSLGGQGVRTGELFFGEGSRLTVL.